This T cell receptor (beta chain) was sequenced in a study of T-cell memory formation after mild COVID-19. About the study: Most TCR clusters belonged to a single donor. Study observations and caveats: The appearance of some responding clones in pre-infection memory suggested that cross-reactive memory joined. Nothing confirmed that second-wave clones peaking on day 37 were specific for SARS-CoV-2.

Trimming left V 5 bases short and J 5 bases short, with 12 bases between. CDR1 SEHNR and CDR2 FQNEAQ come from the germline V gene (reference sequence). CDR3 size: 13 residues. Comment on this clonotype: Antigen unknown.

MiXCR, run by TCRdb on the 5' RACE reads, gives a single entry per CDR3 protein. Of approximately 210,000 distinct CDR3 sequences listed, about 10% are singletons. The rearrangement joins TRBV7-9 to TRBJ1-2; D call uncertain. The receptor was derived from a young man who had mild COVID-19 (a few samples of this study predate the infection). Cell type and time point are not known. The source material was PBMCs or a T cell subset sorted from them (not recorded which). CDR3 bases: TGTGCCAGCAGCACGGCGATTGGATATGGCTACACCTTC. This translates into CASSTAIGYGYTF. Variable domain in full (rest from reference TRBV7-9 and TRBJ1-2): DTGVSQNPRHKITKRGQNVTFRCDPISEHNRLYWYRQTLGQGPEFLTYFQNEAQLEKSRLLSDRFSAERPKGSFSTLEIQRTEQGDSAMYLCASSTAIGYGYTFGSGTRLTVV.